Each of the 26 T cell receptor beta chains below was sequenced from the same sample in a study of T cell responses to AZD1222 COVID-19 vaccine. Assay used: immunoSEQ multiplex PCR; TCRdb lists only in-frame clones, some missing. The sample records around 100,000 clones, about 88% being singletons. The sample here was peripheral blood, taken on day 0 of AZD1222 vaccination. These receptors originate from an adult in good health.

V is TRBV6-5 and J is TRBJ1-6, with D possibly being TRBD1 (6 bases). This CDR3 contains 14 residues. Trimming took 6 bases from V and 7 from J, leaving 13 bases between them. The V gene's germline CDR1 is MNHEY and CDR2 SVGAGI. The CDR3 DNA is TGTGCCAGCAGCCTGGACAGTACGAATTCACCCCTCCACTTT. Amino acids: CASSLDSTNSPLHF.

The chain carries TRBV10-3 and TRBJ2-6; D remains ambiguous. The CDR3 spans 12 residues. Looked up from germline, CDR1 is ENHRY and CDR2 is SYGVKD. The CDR3 spells CVSSDGANVLTF. DNA of the CDR3: TGTGTGAGCTCCGACGGGGCCAACGTCCTGACTTTC.

CDR3 in amino acids: CASSFPGTGDYTF. CDR3 nucleotides: TGTGCCAGTAGTTTCCCCGGGACAGGGGACTACACCTTC. The gene calls are TRBV19 and TRBJ1-2; the match to TRBD1 covers 10 bases. After removal of 5 bases from V and 10 bases from J, the junction contained 7 bases not matched to a gene. Per germline, CDR1 LNHDA and CDR2 SQIVND (reference sequence). The CDR3 sequence is 13 residues long. The full variable domain, completed using reference TRBV19 and TRBJ1-2, is DGGITQSPKYLFRKEGQNVTLSCEQNLNHDAMYWYRQDPGQGLRLIYYSQIVNDFQKGDIAEGYSVSREKKESFPLTVTSAQKNPTAFYLCASSFPGTGDYTFGSGTRLTVV.

Here the CDR3 DNA reads TGTGCCAGCAGCCAAGACGACGATGAGCAGTTCTTC. This encodes CASSQDDDEQFF. The V call is TRBV3-1 (or the pseudogene TRBV3-2), the J call TRBJ2-1; D gene ambiguous. Germline lookup yields CDR1 LGHDT and CDR2 YNNKEL (reference sequence). The CDR3 runs 12 residues. V shed 0 bases and J shed 8 bases, with 5 bases lying between them.

This chain connects TRBV11-2 to TRBJ2-3, with 8 bases aligning to TRBD1. The CDR3 is 15 residues long. V lost 5 bases to trimming and J lost 0 bases; unmatched junction nucleotides: 4. Germline-derived CDR1 and CDR2 are SGHAT and FQNNGV. Here the CDR3 DNA reads TGTGCCAGCAGCAACCAGGGGGCCAGCACAGATACGCAGTATTTT. This codes for CASSNQGASTDTQYF. Full variable domain (outside the CDR3, taken from reference TRBV11-2 and TRBJ2-3): EAGVAQSPRYKIIEKRQSVAFWCNPISGHATLYWYQQILGQGPKLLIQFQNNGVVDDSQLPKDRFSAERLKGVDSTLKIQPAKLEDSAVYLCASSNQGASTDTQYFGPGTRLTVL.

The V and J genes are TRBV29-1 and TRBJ2-3; D might be TRBD1 or TRBD2, each matching 5 bases. Germline values: CDR1 SQVTM, CDR2 ANQGSEA. V gave up 7 bases and J gave up 2 bases, with 7 bases separating them. The CDR3 is made up of 11 amino acids. This CDR3 is CSGGYTDTQYF. The CDR3 DNA is TGCAGCGGGGGGTACACAGATACGCAGTATTTT.

The J gene is TRBJ1-6, the V gene TRBV7-2, with unresolved D. The CDR3 sequence is 16 residues long. The germline CDR1 and CDR2 sequences are SGHTA and FQGNSA. The germline V and J ends were trimmed by 4 bases and 2 bases, with 12 bases remaining between them. CDR3 amino acids: CASSSPAGAYNSPLHF. Here the CDR3 DNA reads TGTGCCAGCAGCTCCCCGGCCGGGGCCTATAATTCACCCCTCCACTTT.

The chain recombines TRBV6-5 with TRBJ1-2, with TRBD1 matching 11 bases. V lost 2 bases, J lost 2 bases, and 4 bases stayed unmatched. The CDR3 totals 16 residues. From germline, CDR1 is MNHEY and CDR2 SVGAGI. CDR3 nucleotide sequence: TGTGCCAGCAGTTACCTTGGGGACAGGGGGAACTATGGCTACACCTTC. Translation: CASSYLGDRGNYGYTF.

The V gene is TRBV7-2, the J gene TRBJ1-4, with D unclear. The germline CDR1 and CDR2 sequences are SGHTA and FQGNSA. V gave up 8 bases and J gave up 8 bases, with 15 bases separating them. The CDR3 is made up of 13 amino acids. CDR3: CASGQLVGEKLFF. CDR3 coding DNA: TGTGCCAGCGGGCAGCTAGTCGGAGAAAAACTGTTTTTT.

V and J are TRBV6-2 or TRBV6-3 and TRBJ1-2; 7 nucleotides match TRBD1. The length of the CDR3 is 17 residues. CDR1 is MNHEY, CDR2 SVGEGT, per germline. The trim removed 6 bases at V and 1 base at J, leaving 14 bases unmatched. CDR3 sequence reads: CASSADLTGNLNYGYTF. The CDR3 DNA is TGTGCCAGCAGCGCCGACTTGACAGGGAACCTTAACTATGGCTACACCTTC.

The V and J genes are TRBV5-4 and TRBJ1-6; D may be TRBD1 (5 bases). The V end was cut by 0 bases, the J end by 7 bases, with 17 bases between. The germline gives CDR1 SGHNT, CDR2 YYREEE (reference sequence). This CDR3 has 17 residues. CDR3 protein: CASSLGLSGDSNSPLHF. The CDR3 DNA sequence: TGTGCCAGCAGCTTGGGCCTTTCGGGGGACTCAAATTCACCCCTCCACTTT.

The chain is built from TRBV7-2 and TRBJ1-1, with D possibly TRBD1 on 6 matching bases. V lost 6 bases and J lost 1, with 6 bases in between. Germline V gene sequence: CDR1 SGHTA, CDR2 FQGNSA. The CDR3 spans 12 residues. CDR3 sequence: CASRQGNTEAFF. CDR3 nucleotides: TGTGCCAGCAGACAGGGGAACACTGAAGCTTTCTTT.

The J gene is TRBJ1-2, the V gene TRBV20-1; 7 bases match TRBD1. The V segment lost 6 bases and the J segment 5 bases; nucleotides outside the gene matches: 3. CDR3 length equals 11 residues. Germline CDR1 is DFQATT and CDR2 is SNEGSKA (reference sequence). This CDR3 is CSARTGYGYTF. For the CDR3, the DNA is TGCAGTGCGCGGACAGGATATGGCTACACCTTC.

As for this clone: Other DNA variants within this sample encode the same CDR3. This chain's CDR3 is CASSFVRTEAFF. The CDR3, as DNA: TGTGCCAGCAGCTTTGTCCGGACGGAAGCTTTCTTT. The chain recombines TRBV7-2 with TRBJ1-1, with D hard to call. V lost 3 bases and J lost 8, with 10 bases in between. Germline lookup yields CDR1 SGHTA and CDR2 FQGNSA. The CDR3 contains 12 residues.

V gene TRBV19 combines with J gene TRBJ2-7; 10 nucleotides agree with TRBD1. CDR1 and CDR2 (germline): LNHDA, SQIVND (reference sequence). With 4 bases clipped from V and 3 bases from J, the junction kept 6 bases outside the gene matches. The CDR3 is 15 amino acids. The CDR3 loop is CASSTTGQGYYEQYF. CDR3 nucleotides: TGTGCCAGTAGTACTACGGGACAGGGGTACTACGAGCAGTACTTC.

This chain links TRBV7-8 with TRBJ1-4; D not resolved. CDR1 is SGHVS, CDR2 FQNEAQ, per germline. V lost 1 base and J 8 bases, leaving 8 bases between the germline ends. The CDR3 totals 13 residues. As DNA, the CDR3 is TGTGCCAGCAGCTTAGGCCGGGAAGAAAAACTGTTTTTT. It codes for CASSLGREEKLFF. The full variable domain, in which reference TRBV7-8 and TRBJ1-4 provide the parts outside the CDR3, is GAGVSQSPRYKVAKRGQDVALRCDPISGHVSLFWYQQALGQGPEFLTYFQNEAQLDKSGLPSDRFFAERPEGSVSTLKIQRTQQEDSAVYLCASSLGREEKLFFGSGTQLSVL.

The V and J genes are TRBV18 and TRBJ1-1; D is undetermined. V was pared by 0 bases and J by 6 bases, with 17 bases between. The germline V gene encodes CDR1 KGHSH and CDR2 LQKENI. The CDR3 contains 16 residues. The CDR3 nucleotides are TGTGCCAGCTCACCACCGGCAGGTTGGATTCAGGCTGAAGCTTTCTTT. Translated: CASSPPAGWIQAEAFF.

V and J are TRBV6-2 or TRBV6-3 and TRBJ1-5; D gene uncertain. Trimming shortened V by 0 bases and J by 0 bases, and 9 bases separated the two germline ends. The CDR3 is made up of 16 amino acids. CDR1 is MNHEY and CDR2 is SVGEGT in the germline V gene. The CDR3: CASSYSELYSNQPQHF. The CDR3, as DNA: TGTGCCAGCAGTTACTCTGAACTCTATAGCAATCAGCCCCAGCATTTT.

The rearrangement joins TRBV19 to TRBJ1-1, with 8 bases identical to TRBD1. The J segment lost 5 bases and the V segment lost 6 bases, leaving 5 bases of the junction unmatched. Germline values: CDR1 LNHDA, CDR2 SQIVND (reference sequence). The CDR3 length is 13 residues. CDR3 coding DNA: TGTGCCAGTAGCGACAGGGGAAGGACTGAAGCTTTCTTT. Residues: CASSDRGRTEAFF.

This chain uses TRBV7-2 with TRBJ1-1; D remains unclear. The germline V gene encodes CDR1 SGHTA and CDR2 FQGNSA. The CDR3 has 13 residues. Trimming took off 3 bases at V and 8 bases at J, with 13 bases between the two ends. CDR3 protein: CASSFARTGEAFF. As DNA, the CDR3 is TGTGCCAGCAGCTTTGCTAGGACCGGCGAAGCTTTCTTT.

The CDR3 coding sequence is TGTGCCAGCAGCAATGGGACAGGGGGCGTTCGGGTCAATCAGCCCCAGCATTTT. This encodes CASSNGTGGVRVNQPQHF. V is TRBV5-5 and J is TRBJ1-5; 12 nucleotides align to TRBD1. Per germline, CDR1 SGHKS and CDR2 YYEKEE (reference sequence). This CDR3 contains 18 residues. The V segment lost 4 bases and the J segment 3 bases; nucleotides outside the gene matches: 11.

The J gene is TRBJ1-1, the V gene TRBV9; unclear D gene. Germline V gene data show CDR1 as SGDLS and CDR2 as YYNGEE. The V and J ends lost 0 bases and 3 bases respectively, with 9 bases between them. This CDR3 has 14 residues. CDR3 sequence reads: CASSVGPQDTEAFF. The CDR3 DNA is TGTGCCAGCAGCGTAGGTCCCCAAGACACTGAAGCTTTCTTT.

The chain links TRBV2 to TRBJ1-5; tentative D call: TRBD1 (5 bases). CDR1 is SNHLY, CDR2 FYNNEI, per germline. The CDR3 covers 15 residues. Trimming removed 6 bases from V and 0 bases from J, with 12 bases in between. As DNA, the CDR3 is TGTGCCAGCAGGGAGGGGCCTTATAGCAATCAGCCCCAGCATTTT. It codes for CASREGPYSNQPQHF.

The V call is TRBV7-2, the J call TRBJ1-1, with TRBD1 as a possible D gene (6 bases). The ends were cut back, 5 bases at V and 8 bases at J, with 21 bases in the middle. The CDR3 spans 15 residues. Looked up from germline, CDR1 is SGHTA and CDR2 is FQGNSA. CDR3: CASSPQYLQGGEAFF. Here the CDR3 DNA reads TGTGCCAGCAGCCCCCAGTACTTACAGGGAGGGGAAGCTTTCTTT.

The rearrangement uses TRBV19 and TRBJ1-1, with D possibly TRBD1 on 5 matching bases. V shed 7 bases and J shed 2 bases, with 17 bases lying between them. Germline assignment: CDR1 LNHDA and CDR2 SQIVND (reference sequence). This CDR3 comprises 15 residues. Written as DNA, the CDR3 is TGTGCCAGTACGGCCCCGGGACGGCCAAACACTGAAGCTTTCTTT. This translates into CASTAPGRPNTEAFF. The entire variable domain, with the rest obtained from reference TRBV19 and TRBJ1-1, is as follows: DGGITQSPKYLFRKEGQNVTLSCEQNLNHDAMYWYRQDPGQGLRLIYYSQIVNDFQKGDIAEGYSVSREKKESFPLTVTSAQKNPTAFYLCASTAPGRPNTEAFFGQGTRLTVV.

V gene TRBV6-5 combines with J gene TRBJ1-5, with a possible D match to TRBD1 (5 bases). This CDR3 spans 13 amino acids. Per germline, CDR1 MNHEY and CDR2 SVGAGI. The germline V and J ends were trimmed by 5 bases and 6 bases, with 11 bases remaining between them. The CDR3 DNA is TGTGCCAGCAGTCGACAGAGAACTCAGCCCCAGCATTTT. It codes for CASSRQRTQPQHF.